The 30 T cell receptor beta chains listed next were all sequenced from one sample in a study of blood T cells in healthy people across ages. A second PCR, run for roughly 7 to 12 cycles, used a sample-barcoded 5' primer plus a J-beta primer mix. A single record per CDR3 protein comes from TCRdb applying MiXCR to the 5' RACE reads. This table has roughly 1.4 million distinct CDR3 sequences, 59% appearing once. The material sequenced was blood. These receptors all stem from a man younger than 30 in good health.

J is TRBJ2-1 and V is TRBV20-1, with unresolved D. Trimming took off 3 bases at V and 8 bases at J, with 11 bases between the two ends. The CDR3 consists of 12 residues. Germline V gene data show CDR1 as DFQATT and CDR2 as SNEGSKA (reference sequence). The CDR3 region is CSASLQVHEQFF. CDR3 sequence (DNA): TGCAGTGCTAGTTTGCAGGTCCATGAGCAGTTCTTC.

The chain is built from TRBV3-1 and TRBJ2-1; TRBD1 is a possible D gene (6 bases). The germline V gene has CDR1 LGHDT and CDR2 YNNKEL (reference sequence). V lost 6 bases and J 11 bases, leaving 26 bases between the germline ends. CDR3 length: 16 residues. CDR3 DNA sequence: TGTGCCAGCAGGCAGGACAGTTTACATTTTGAGAGACAGCAGTTCTTC. Amino acids: CASRQDSLHFERQQFF.

This clonotype was found a few times. This chain uses TRBV4-1 with TRBJ2-7; D is uncertain. Trimming stripped 4 bases from V and 2 bases from J, with 12 bases between. Germline-derived CDR1 and CDR2 are MGHRA and YSYEKL. The CDR3 has 14 residues. This chain's CDR3 is CASSLTTKTYEQYF. The CDR3 bases are TGCGCCAGCAGCCTGACAACTAAGACCTACGAGCAGTACTTC.

The CDR3 is CSVPANPLPGEAFF. The DNA of the CDR3 is TGCAGCGTTCCGGCAAATCCACTTCCCGGTGAAGCTTTCTTT. The chain recombines TRBV29-1 with TRBJ1-1; D unresolved. The CDR3 runs to 14 residues. CDR1 is SQVTM and CDR2 is ANQGSEA in the germline V gene. V shed 5 bases and J shed 7 bases, with 20 bases lying between them. Full variable domain (rest looked up from reference TRBV29-1 and TRBJ1-1): SAVISQKPSRDICQRGTSLTIQCQVDSQVTMMFWYRQQPGQSLTLIATANQGSEATYESGFVIDKFPISRPNLTFSTLTVSNMSPEDSSIYLCSVPANPLPGEAFFGQGTRLTVV.

The chain combines TRBV29-1 with TRBJ1-4; D unclear. There are 14 residues in the CDR3. CDR1 SQVTM and CDR2 ANQGSEA come from the germline V gene. The V end was cut by 7 bases, the J end by 7 bases, with 19 bases between. CDR3 coding DNA: TGCAGCGCCTTATCCCCGACGGCCGGTGAAAAACTGTTTTTT. It encodes CSALSPTAGEKLFF.

The J gene is TRBJ1-3, the V gene TRBV25-1; D is unresolved. The CDR3 is 13 amino acids. V dropped 1 base and J dropped 4 bases, with 5 bases sitting between them. The V gene's germline CDR1 is MGHDK and CDR2 SYGVNS. The DNA for the CDR3 is TGTGCCAGCAGTGAATTTAGGGGAAACACCATATATTTT. Translation: CASSEFRGNTIYF.

This chain connects TRBV20-1 to TRBJ1-2; D might be TRBD1 (6 bases). This CDR3 has 15 amino acids. CDR1 DFQATT and CDR2 SNEGSKA come from the germline V gene (reference sequence). V was shortened by 3 bases and J by 3 bases, with 17 bases between the two germline ends. This chain's CDR3 is CSARGGAFGHYGYTF. As DNA, the CDR3 is TGCAGTGCTAGGGGGGGGGCGTTCGGTCACTATGGCTACACCTTC.

The rearrangement links TRBV10-3 to TRBJ2-2; D possibly corresponds to TRBD1 (6 bases). This CDR3 is built from 15 residues. Trimming cost V 3 bases and J 4 bases, with 12 bases left between them. Germline assignment: CDR1 ENHRY and CDR2 SYGVKD. CDR3 in amino acids: CAISEFTGSTGELFF. Here the CDR3 DNA reads TGTGCCATCAGTGAATTTACAGGGTCCACCGGGGAGCTGTTTTTT.

In this sample, this clonotype turned up a few times. The CDR3 coding sequence is TGCGCCAGCAGCCCTCAAGGGGGATTGGATACGCAGTATTTT. Protein product: CASSPQGGLDTQYF. The chain couples TRBV4-1 to TRBJ2-3; maybe TRBD1 (6 bases). The CDR3 runs 14 residues. The ends were cut back, 4 bases at V and 6 bases at J, with 14 bases in the middle. Germline CDR1 MGHRA, CDR2 YSYEKL.

The rearrangement joins TRBV21-1 to TRBJ1-5; TRBD1 is the table's D call, not checked against the DNA. TRBV21-1 is deemed a pseudogene. This CDR3 contains 15 residues. CDR3 nucleotides: TGTGCCAGCAGGGGGACAGCCTATAGCAATCAGCCCCAGCATTTT. Amino acids: CASRGTAYSNQPQHF.

This clonotype was detected a few times. This chain joins TRBV4-3 and TRBJ2-7; D uncertain. Germline V lookup: CDR1 LGHNA, CDR2 YSLEER. This CDR3 comprises 14 residues. V lost 0 bases and J lost 4, with 10 bases in between. CDR3 sequence reads: CASSQDHIGYEQYF. The CDR3 nucleotides are TGCGCCAGCAGCCAAGATCATATAGGGTACGAGCAGTACTTC.

This clonotype appeared a few times. The rearrangement uses TRBV6-2 or TRBV6-3 and TRBJ1-5; D is unclear. The germline CDR1 and CDR2 sequences are MNHEY and SVGEGT. V gave up 7 bases and J gave up 6 bases, with 13 bases separating them. The CDR3 has 13 amino acids. In DNA, the CDR3 is TGTGCCAGCAAAAACCCGGGGTTTCAGCCCCAGCATTTT. Its translation is CASKNPGFQPQHF.

This clonotype was seen a few times. V is TRBV6-1 and J is TRBJ1-2, with D perhaps matching TRBD1 (6 bases). Germline V gene sequence: CDR1 MNHNS, CDR2 SASEGT. V dropped 4 bases and J dropped 4 bases, with 10 bases sitting between them. The CDR3 loop spans 13 amino acids. The CDR3 protein is CASSGTVFYGYTF. CDR3 nucleotides: TGTGCCAGCAGTGGGACAGTTTTCTATGGCTACACCTTC.

The chain has TRBV29-1 and TRBJ2-5; D possibly corresponds to TRBD2 (5 bases). The ends were cut back, 7 bases at V and 4 bases at J, with 16 bases in the middle. The CDR3 spans 13 residues. Looked up from germline, CDR1 is SQVTM and CDR2 is ANQGSEA. CDR3 in amino acids: CSAGPGGRETQYF. CDR3 bases: TGCAGCGCTGGACCGGGTGGGAGAGAGACCCAGTACTTC.

The chain couples TRBV4-3 to TRBJ1-6; no reliable D call. Germline CDR1 LGHNA, CDR2 YSLEER. Trimming removed 1 base from V and 3 bases from J, with 7 bases in between. The CDR3 consists of 15 residues. The CDR3 is CASSQGPGYNSPLHF. DNA of the CDR3: TGCGCCAGCAGCCAAGGTCCGGGCTATAATTCACCCCTCCACTTT.

The rearrangement joins TRBV5-1 to TRBJ1-2; 7 bases agree with TRBD1. CDR3 length equals 19 residues. From germline, CDR1 is SGHRS and CDR2 YFSETQ. J gave up 1 base and V 3 bases, and 18 bases lay outside the gene matches. The CDR3 bases are TGCGCCAGCAGCTCACTCCCAACGACAGGGACCTTTATTAACTATGGCTACACCTTC. It is translated as CASSSLPTTGTFINYGYTF.

V is TRBV25-1 and J is TRBJ2-1, with TRBD2 matching over 9 bases. CDR1 and CDR2 from the germline V gene are MGHDK and SYGVNS. CDR3 length: 17 amino acids. Losses at the gene ends were 0 bases for V and 7 bases for J; bases not matched to a gene: 10. The DNA of the CDR3 is TGTGCCAGCAGTGAATACCCAGCGGGAGGAGCTTGGAATGAGCAGTTCTTC. It yields the protein CASSEYPAGGAWNEQFF.

V gene TRBV29-1 combines with J gene TRBJ2-5; 9 bases map to TRBD1. J gave up 7 bases and V 3 bases, and 6 bases lay outside the gene matches. Germline V gene lookup returns CDR1 SQVTM and CDR2 ANQGSEA. CDR3 length equals 13 residues. The CDR3 region has the DNA TGCAGCGTTGAGACAGGGGGTCCAGGGACCCAGTACTTC. The encoded protein is CSVETGGPGTQYF.

The chain employs TRBV27 and TRBJ2-3; 10 bases are shared with TRBD2. V lost 5 bases, J lost 0 bases, and 8 bases stayed unmatched. This CDR3 is built from 17 residues. CDR1 and CDR2 from the germline V gene are MNHEY and SMNVEV (reference sequence). CDR3 region: CASSNTLAGVSTDTQYF. The CDR3 DNA is TGTGCCAGCAGTAACACCCTAGCGGGGGTGAGCACAGATACGCAGTATTTT.

This rearrangement joins TRBV20-1 to TRBJ2-7; D is possibly TRBD2 (5 bases). The germline gives CDR1 DFQATT, CDR2 SNEGSKA (reference sequence). V lost 0 bases and J lost 7, with 19 bases in between. This CDR3 is 15 amino acids long. The CDR3 here is CSAREAADFVGEQYF. The CDR3 nucleotides read TGCAGTGCTAGAGAGGCGGCGGACTTCGTGGGGGAGCAGTACTTC.

V gene TRBV4-1 combines with J gene TRBJ2-2; TRBD1 is a possible D gene (5 bases). Trimming left V 2 bases short and J 14 bases short, with 9 bases between. This CDR3 is 11 amino acids long. Germline V gives CDR1 MGHRA, CDR2 YSYEKL. Here the CDR3 reads CASSQQGVLFF. The CDR3 DNA reads TGCGCCAGCAGCCAACAAGGGGTTCTGTTTTTT.

This chain connects TRBV11-2 to TRBJ2-1; TRBD1 or TRBD2 may be the D gene (6 bases each). The CDR3 is 15 residues long. Germline CDR1 reads SGHAT; CDR2 reads FQNNGV. Trimming cost V 1 base and J 7 bases, with 14 bases left between them. The CDR3 DNA is TGTGCCAGCAGCTTAGTTGGGGGGCAGGGAAATGAGCAGTTCTTC. Residues: CASSLVGGQGNEQFF. Supplemented by reference TRBV11-2 and TRBJ2-1, the full variable domain reads EAGVAQSPRYKIIEKRQSVAFWCNPISGHATLYWYQQILGQGPKLLIQFQNNGVVDDSQLPKDRFSAERLKGVDSTLKIQPAKLEDSAVYLCASSLVGGQGNEQFFGPGTRLTVL.

This clonotype was observed a single time. The rearrangement joins TRBV12-5 to TRBJ1-1, with 9 bases identical to TRBD1. The length of the CDR3 is 15 residues. V dropped 5 bases and J dropped 8; count of bases not matched to a gene: 12. Germline lookup yields CDR1 LGHNT and CDR2 FRNRAP. CDR3 DNA sequence: TGTGCTAGTGGTCCGGGACAGGGTGTTAATTCGGAAGCTTTCTTT. It translates to CASGPGQGVNSEAFF.

The J gene is TRBJ2-1, the V gene TRBV20-1; the match to TRBD2 covers 10 bases. V gave up 3 bases and J gave up 4 bases; unmatched junction bases: 12. This CDR3 is 17 amino acids long. In germline, CDR1 is DFQATT, CDR2 SNEGSKA (reference sequence). CDR3 sequence: CSARVMKLAGTYNEQFF. The CDR3 coding sequence is TGCAGTGCTAGGGTCATGAAACTAGCGGGGACTTACAATGAGCAGTTCTTC.

The gene calls are TRBV20-1 and TRBJ1-1; D unresolved. Germline V gene lookup returns CDR1 DFQATT and CDR2 SNEGSKA (reference sequence). This CDR3 spans 16 amino acids. V shed 0 bases and J shed 3 bases, with 17 bases lying between them. In DNA, the CDR3 is TGCAGTGCTAGAGATAGCAACAAGATTTGGCACACTGAAGCTTTCTTT. Protein sequence: CSARDSNKIWHTEAFF.

This clonotype was picked up one time. Mismatch with germline at one junction end may stem from a read error. The chain is built from TRBV28 and TRBJ1-2; D gene uncertain. Germline CDR1 reads MDHEN; CDR2 reads SYDVKM. The CDR3 totals 13 residues. CDR3 DNA: TGTGCCAGCAGTTTAAAGAACCTCTATAGCTACACCTTC. Translation gives CASSLKNLYSYTF.

The CDR3 coding sequence is TGTGCCAGCAGCCAAGTGGGCAGGAGCTCCGAGCAGTACTTC. Translating gives CASSQVGRSSEQYF. This rearrangement joins TRBV14 to TRBJ2-7; no firm D call. The CDR3 is 14 amino acids. Germline V lookup: CDR1 SGHDN, CDR2 FVKESK. V was shortened by 1 base and J by 6 bases, with 13 bases between the two germline ends.

This clonotype was observed a single time. The CDR3 DNA is TGTGCCAGCAGTTTAAGTAGTTGGGTGATTGGAAACGAGCAGTACTTC. It is translated as CASSLSSWVIGNEQYF. The chain carries TRBV27 and TRBJ2-7; D remains ambiguous. This CDR3 comprises 16 residues. CDR1 and CDR2 (germline): MNHEY, SMNVEV (reference sequence). V lost 2 bases, J lost 5 bases, and 19 bases lay in between.

This clonotype was recorded a few times. The rearrangement joins TRBV6-6 to TRBJ1-2, with 8 bases aligning to TRBD1. Germline V gene lookup returns CDR1 MNHNY and CDR2 SVGAGI (reference sequence). The CDR3 covers 16 residues. V lost 0 bases and J lost 2; bases outside the gene matches: 5. CDR3 loop: CASSYSRQGRNYGYTF. CDR3 DNA sequence: TGTGCCAGCAGTTACTCGCGACAGGGGAGGAACTATGGCTACACCTTC.

The V gene is TRBV20-1, the J gene TRBJ2-4, with 7 bases fitting TRBD2. Near its end, the DNA agrees better with TRBJ2-7, so the J call may be wrong. Germline V gives CDR1 DFQATT, CDR2 SNEGSKA (reference sequence). CDR3 length equals 14 residues. CDR3 sequence reads: CSASTRKRGYEQYF. The CDR3 DNA sequence: TGCAGTGCTAGTACAAGAAAGCGGGGCTACGAGCAGTACTTC.